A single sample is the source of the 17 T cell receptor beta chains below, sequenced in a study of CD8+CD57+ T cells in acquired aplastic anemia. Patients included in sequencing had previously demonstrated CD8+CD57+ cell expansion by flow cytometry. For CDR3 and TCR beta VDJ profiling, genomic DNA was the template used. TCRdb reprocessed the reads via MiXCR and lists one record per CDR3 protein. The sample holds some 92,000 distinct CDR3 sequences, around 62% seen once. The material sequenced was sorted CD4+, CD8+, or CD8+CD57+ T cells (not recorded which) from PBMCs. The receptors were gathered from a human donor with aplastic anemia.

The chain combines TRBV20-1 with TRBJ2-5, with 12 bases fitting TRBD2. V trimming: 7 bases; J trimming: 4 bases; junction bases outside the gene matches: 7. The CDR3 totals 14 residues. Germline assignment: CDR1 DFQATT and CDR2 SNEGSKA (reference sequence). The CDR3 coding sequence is TGCAGTGTCACCCCGGGACTAGCGGGAGAGACCCAGTACTTC. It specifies CSVTPGLAGETQYF.

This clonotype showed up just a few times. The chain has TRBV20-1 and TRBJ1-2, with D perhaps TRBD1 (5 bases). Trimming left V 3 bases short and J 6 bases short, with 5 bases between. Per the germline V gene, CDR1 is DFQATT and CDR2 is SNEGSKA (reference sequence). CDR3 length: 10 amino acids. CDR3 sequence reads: CSASRDGYTF. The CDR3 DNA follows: TGCAGTGCTAGCAGGGATGGCTACACCTTC.

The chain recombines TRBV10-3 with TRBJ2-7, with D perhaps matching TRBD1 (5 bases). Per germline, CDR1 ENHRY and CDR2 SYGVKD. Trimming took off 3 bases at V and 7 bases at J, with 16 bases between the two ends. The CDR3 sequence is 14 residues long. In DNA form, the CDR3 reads TGTGCCATCAGTGACTCGACAGAGCCTAGGGAGCAGTACTTC. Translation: CAISDSTEPREQYF.

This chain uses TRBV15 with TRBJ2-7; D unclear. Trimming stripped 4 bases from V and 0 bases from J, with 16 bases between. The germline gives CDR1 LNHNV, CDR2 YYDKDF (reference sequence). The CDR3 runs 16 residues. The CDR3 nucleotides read TGTGCCACCAGCATCGGAGTGAATCTCATCTCCTACGAGCAGTACTTC. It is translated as CATSIGVNLISYEQYF.

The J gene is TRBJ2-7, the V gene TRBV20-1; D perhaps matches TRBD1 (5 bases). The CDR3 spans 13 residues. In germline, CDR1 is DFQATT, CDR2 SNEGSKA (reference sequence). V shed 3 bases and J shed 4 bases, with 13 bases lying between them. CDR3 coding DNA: TGCAGTGCTAGCCATGGGGCACGGTACGAGCAGTACTTC. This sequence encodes CSASHGARYEQYF.

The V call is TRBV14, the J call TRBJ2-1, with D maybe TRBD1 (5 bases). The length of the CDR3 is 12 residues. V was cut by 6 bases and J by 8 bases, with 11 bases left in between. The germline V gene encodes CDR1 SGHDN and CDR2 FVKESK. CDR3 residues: CASRAPGYEQFF. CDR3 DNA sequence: TGTGCCAGCAGAGCCCCAGGGTATGAGCAGTTCTTC.

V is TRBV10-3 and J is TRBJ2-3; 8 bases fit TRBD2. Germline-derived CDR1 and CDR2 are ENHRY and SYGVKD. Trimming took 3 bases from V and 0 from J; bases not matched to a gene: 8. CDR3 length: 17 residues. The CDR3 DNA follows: TGTGCCATCAGTGACCTCGGGGGGGAGACTAGCACAGATACGCAGTATTTT. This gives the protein CAISDLGGETSTDTQYF.

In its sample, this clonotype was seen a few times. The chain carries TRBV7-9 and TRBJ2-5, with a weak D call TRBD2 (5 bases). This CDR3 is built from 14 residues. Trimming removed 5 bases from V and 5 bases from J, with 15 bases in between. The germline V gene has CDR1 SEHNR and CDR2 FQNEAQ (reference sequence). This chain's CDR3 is CASSSGGSWETQYF. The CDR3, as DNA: TGTGCCAGCAGCAGCGGAGGAAGTTGGGAGACCCAGTACTTC.

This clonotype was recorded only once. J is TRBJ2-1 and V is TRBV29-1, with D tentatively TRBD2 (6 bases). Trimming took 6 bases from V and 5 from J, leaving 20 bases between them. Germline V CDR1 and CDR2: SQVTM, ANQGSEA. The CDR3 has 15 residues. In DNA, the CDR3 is TGCAGCGTCGGCCGCGGTAGCGGAGGGCACAATGAGCAGTTCTTC. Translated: CSVGRGSGGHNEQFF.

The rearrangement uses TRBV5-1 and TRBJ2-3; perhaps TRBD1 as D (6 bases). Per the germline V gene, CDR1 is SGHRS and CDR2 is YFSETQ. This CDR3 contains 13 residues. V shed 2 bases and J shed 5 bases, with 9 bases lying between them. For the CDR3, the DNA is TGCGCCAGCAGCTTACCACAGGGAGATACGCAGTATTTT. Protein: CASSLPQGDTQYF.

The CDR3 loop reads CASSFGPNSPLHF. DNA for the CDR3: TGTGCCAGCAGCTTCGGACCGAATTCACCCCTCCACTTT. The chain uses TRBV7-2 and TRBJ1-6; no definite D call. The CDR3 spans 13 residues. Between the trimmed V and J ends, which lost 3 bases and 7 bases, there was a span of 7 bases. CDR1 and CDR2 (germline): SGHTA, FQGNSA.

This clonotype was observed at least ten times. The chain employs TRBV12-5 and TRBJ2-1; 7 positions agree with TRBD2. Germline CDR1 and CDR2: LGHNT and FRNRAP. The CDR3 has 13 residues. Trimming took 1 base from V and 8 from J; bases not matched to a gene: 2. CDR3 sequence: CASGLGREYEQFF. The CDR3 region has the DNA TGTGCTAGTGGTTTGGGGCGGGAGTATGAGCAGTTCTTC.

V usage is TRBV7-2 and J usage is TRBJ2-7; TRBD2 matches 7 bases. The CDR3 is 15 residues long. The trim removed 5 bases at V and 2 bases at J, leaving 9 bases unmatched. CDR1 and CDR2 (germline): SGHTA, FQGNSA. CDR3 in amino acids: CASSPRSGLTYEQYF. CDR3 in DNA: TGTGCCAGCAGCCCCCGTAGCGGGCTTACCTACGAGCAGTACTTC.

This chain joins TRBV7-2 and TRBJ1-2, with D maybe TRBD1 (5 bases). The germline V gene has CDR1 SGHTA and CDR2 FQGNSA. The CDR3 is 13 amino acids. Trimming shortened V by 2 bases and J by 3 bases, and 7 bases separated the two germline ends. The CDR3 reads CASSLLGHYGYTF. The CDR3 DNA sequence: TGTGCCAGCAGCTTATTGGGGCACTATGGCTACACCTTC. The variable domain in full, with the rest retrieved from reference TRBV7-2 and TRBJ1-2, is GAGVSQSPSNKVTEKGKDVELRCDPISGHTALYWYRQSLGQGLEFLIYFQGNSAPDKSGLPSDRFSAERTGGSVSTLTIQRTQQEDSAVYLCASSLLGHYGYTFGSGTRLTVV.

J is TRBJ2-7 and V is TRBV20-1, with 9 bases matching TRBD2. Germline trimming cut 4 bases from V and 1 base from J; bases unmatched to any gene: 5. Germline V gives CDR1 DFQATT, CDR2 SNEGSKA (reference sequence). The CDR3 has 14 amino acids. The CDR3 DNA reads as TGCAGTGCTATCGTACTAGCGGGTTCCTACGAGCAGTACTTC. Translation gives CSAIVLAGSYEQYF.

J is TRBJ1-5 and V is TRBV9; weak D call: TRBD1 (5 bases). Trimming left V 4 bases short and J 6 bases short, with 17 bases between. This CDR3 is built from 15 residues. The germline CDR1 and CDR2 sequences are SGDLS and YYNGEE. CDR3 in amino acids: CASSLGLGVGQPQHF. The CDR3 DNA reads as TGTGCCAGCAGCTTAGGCCTAGGGGTAGGTCAGCCCCAGCATTTT. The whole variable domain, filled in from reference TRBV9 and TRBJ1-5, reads DSGVTQTPKHLITATGQRVTLRCSPRSGDLSVYWYQQSLDQGLQFLIQYYNGEERAKGNILERFSAQQFPDLHSELNLSSLELGDSALYFCASSLGLGVGQPQHFGDGTRLSIL.

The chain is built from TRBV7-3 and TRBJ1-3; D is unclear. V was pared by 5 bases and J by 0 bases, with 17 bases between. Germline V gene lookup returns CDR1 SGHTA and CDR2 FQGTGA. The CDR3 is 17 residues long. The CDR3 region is CASSPDHDGHSGNTIYF. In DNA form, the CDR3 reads TGTGCCAGCAGCCCCGACCATGACGGCCACTCTGGAAACACCATATATTTT.